These 5 T cell receptor beta chains were all obtained from the same sample, sequenced in a study of siplizumab effects on memory and regulatory T cells. The assay was immunoSEQ multiplex PCR, and TCRdb's table has in-frame clones only and misses some. Among 100,000 to 120,000 clones listed, roughly 92% were seen once. What was sequenced was CD4+ T cells sorted from blood. Every receptor here comes from a human donor in good health.

This clone was counted a single time. The rearrangement joins TRBV6-5 to TRBJ2-1, with 7 bases fitting TRBD2. CDR1 is MNHEY, CDR2 SVGAGI, per germline. The CDR3 extends over 10 amino acids. Here the CDR3 DNA reads TGTGGAGCGGGGAGGGATGAGCAGTTCTTC. Translating gives CGAGRDEQFF.

The chain couples TRBV7-8 to TRBJ2-5; no clear D. The germline gives CDR1 SGHVS, CDR2 FQNEAQ. V lost 4 bases, J lost 5 bases, and 8 bases lay in between. The CDR3 runs to 12 residues. In nucleotides, the CDR3 is TGTGCCAGCAGCTCCTATTGGGAGACCCAGTACTTC. It codes for CASSSYWETQYF.

This chain joins TRBV5-1 and TRBJ1-2, with a possible D match to TRBD1 (6 bases). The V end was cut by 4 bases, the J end by 2 bases, with 21 bases between. Germline V gene lookup returns CDR1 SGHRS and CDR2 YFSETQ. The CDR3 loop spans 17 amino acids. The CDR3 sequence is CASSPETGHASNYGYTF. CDR3 DNA: TGCGCCAGCAGCCCCGAGACAGGCCATGCCTCAAACTATGGCTACACCTTC.

This clone showed up just once. The chain joins TRBV2 to TRBJ2-5; no firm D call. Between the trimmed V and J ends, which lost 2 bases and 4 bases, there was a span of 5 bases. This CDR3 is built from 12 residues. CDR1 is SNHLY, CDR2 FYNNEI, per germline. The CDR3 nucleotides read TGTGCCAGCAGTGAAACCCCAGAGACCCAGTACTTC. As protein: CASSETPETQYF.

This sequence joins TRBV7-9 and TRBJ1-4; 8 positions agree with TRBD1. The ends lost 5 bases at V and 5 bases at J; junction bases unmatched: 10. The CDR3 totals 16 residues. Germline assignment: CDR1 SEHNR and CDR2 FQNEAQ (reference sequence). CDR3 nucleotide sequence: TGTGCCAGCAGCCCAAGCCCGGGACAGGTCAATGAAAAACTGTTTTTT. Protein sequence: CASSPSPGQVNEKLFF.